This is a list of T cell receptor beta chains from one sample in a study of blood T cell repertoires in COVID-19. Sequenced by immunoSEQ multiplex PCR; TCRdb stores in-frame clones only, minus some. Of 230,000 or so clones listed, 80% to 90% are singletons. The specimen was peripheral blood. The receptors originated from a man aged 40-50 years who had recovered from COVID-19. The CDR3 runs from the conserved cysteine through the conserved F or W. The D gene is left open where the match is weak. The size of a clone is reported for some rows only, either as once, few or many, or as a class for expanded clones.

D,V,length,size,J,CDR3,DNA
NA,TRBV27,15,NA,TRBJ2-7,CASRKILGFVHEQYF,TGTGCCAGCAGGAAAATCCTAGGATTCGTCCACGAGCAGTACTTC
NA,TRBV5-4,16,NA,TRBJ2-3,CASSPSRGASTDTQYF,TGTGCCAGCAGCCCGTCTCGTGGGGCTAGCACAGATACGCAGTATTTT
NA,TRBV29-1,14,NA,TRBJ2-7,CSVVGETKSYEQYF,TGCAGCGTTGTCGGGGAGACTAAATCCTACGAGCAGTACTTC
NA,TRBV2,15,few,TRBJ2-7,CASSESYSGAYEQYF,TGTGCCAGCAGTGAATCTTACTCGGGAGCTTACGAGCAGTACTTC
NA,TRBV2,14,few,TRBJ2-7,CASSEDSPVGGQYF,TGTGCCAGCAGTGAGGACAGTCCCGTAGGGGGGCAGTACTTC
TRBD2,TRBV30,14,NA,TRBJ2-3,CAWALAGGTDTQYF,TGTGCCTGGGCACTAGCGGGGGGAACAGATACGCAGTATTTT
NA,TRBV7-2,12,NA,TRBJ2-1,CASSALFRGQFF,TGTGCCAGCAGCGCCCTTTTTAGGGGGCAGTTCTTC
TRBD2,TRBV12-5,12,NA,TRBJ2-3,CASGSFSGTQYF,TGTGCTAGTGGTTCTTTTAGCGGGACGCAGTATTTT
TRBD1,TRBV5-1,16,NA,TRBJ2-7,CASSLARQGGIDEQYF,TGCGCCAGCAGCTTGGCCAGACAGGGGGGTATAGACGAGCAGTACTTC
TRBD2,TRBV9,18,NA,TRBJ2-2,CASSPRLAGGKGTGELFF,TGTGCCAGCAGCCCACGACTAGCGGGAGGGAAGGGCACCGGGGAGCTGTTTTTT
NA,TRBV10-1,15,NA,TRBJ1-1,CASSELRGGGTEAFF,TGCGCCAGCAGTGAGCTTCGTGGCGGGGGCACTGAAGCTTTCTTT
TRBD2,TRBV2,17,once,TRBJ2-7,CASSVSRATSGGYEQYF,TGTGCCAGCAGTGTATCACGGGCGACTAGCGGGGGATACGAGCAGTACTTC
NA,TRBV12-3/TRBV12-4,11,NA,TRBJ1-4,CASSFEEKLFF,TGTGCCAGCAGTTTCGAGGAAAAACTGTTTTTT
NA,TRBV6-6,15,NA,TRBJ1-1,CASSYSEGRYTEAFF,TGTGCCAGCAGTTACTCGGAGGGTAGGTACACTGAAGCTTTCTTT
TRBD2,TRBV2,15,NA,TRBJ2-1,CASSELAGGFVEQFF,TGTGCCAGCAGTGAACTAGCGGGGGGGTTTGTTGAGCAGTTCTTC
TRBD2,TRBV19,16,NA,TRBJ2-3,CASSKLAGGRTDTQYF,TGTGCCAGTAGTAAACTAGCGGGGGGACGCACAGATACGCAGTATTTT
NA,TRBV7-9,15,NA,TRBJ2-1,CASSPVRGEDNEQFF,TGTGCCAGCAGTCCAGTCAGGGGTGAAGACAATGAGCAGTTCTTC
TRBD1,TRBV5-4,15,few,TRBJ2-3,CASSPRDREADTQYF,TGTGCCAGCAGCCCGAGGGACAGGGAGGCAGATACGCAGTATTTT
TRBD1,TRBV5-4,15,NA,TRBJ1-1,CASSSTGGGYTEAFF,TGTGCCAGCAGCTCAACGGGAGGGGGCTACACTGAAGCTTTCTTT
TRBD1,TRBV4-1,16,NA,TRBJ1-4,CASSQRQGATGEKLFF,TGCGCCAGCAGCCAGAGACAGGGGGCGACAGGGGAAAAACTGTTTTTT
NA,TRBV3-1/TRBV3-2,15,NA,TRBJ1-1,CASSLKAGGDTEAFF,TGTGCCAGCAGCCTTAAGGCGGGGGGGGACACTGAAGCTTTCTTT
NA,TRBV2,14,NA,TRBJ1-5,CASSHGTPNQPQHF,TGTGCCAGCAGTCACGGGACACCGAATCAGCCCCAGCATTTT
NA,TRBV9,14,few,TRBJ2-7,CASSVSLVAYEQYF,TGTGCCAGCAGCGTCAGTCTAGTAGCCTACGAGCAGTACTTC
TRBD1,TRBV7-2,15,few,TRBJ1-6,CASSPSADRVSPLHF,TGTGCCAGCAGCCCCTCTGCCGACAGGGTTTCACCCCTCCACTTT
TRBD1,TRBV9,15,NA,TRBJ1-5,CASSRTGDGNQPQHF,TGTGCCAGCAGCAGAACAGGGGACGGCAATCAGCCCCAGCATTTT
NA,TRBV3-1/TRBV3-2,15,few,TRBJ2-1,CASSQGVSTANEQFF,TGTGCCAGCAGCCAAGGCGTTTCAACAGCTAATGAGCAGTTCTTC
NA,TRBV18,11,NA,TRBJ2-5,CASSAEETQYF,TGTGCCAGCTCGGCCGAAGAGACCCAGTACTTC
NA,TRBV5-1,14,NA,TRBJ1-1,CASSLVGLHTEAFF,TGCGCCAGCAGCTTGGTCGGGTTGCACACTGAAGCTTTCTTT
TRBD1,TRBV29-1,16,NA,TRBJ1-2,CSVEGATGVSLHGYTF,TGCAGCGTTGAAGGGGCGACAGGGGTATCTTTGCATGGCTACACCTTC
NA,TRBV4-3,15,NA,TRBJ1-4,CASSRMEQPNEKLFF,TGCGCCAGCAGCCGGATGGAACAGCCTAATGAAAAACTGTTTTTT
NA,TRBV7-2,13,NA,TRBJ1-1,CASSSRVRREAFF,TGTGCCAGCAGCTCTCGGGTGCGCCGGGAAGCTTTCTTT
NA,TRBV10-1,14,NA,TRBJ2-7,CASSARQDGYEQYF,TGCGCCAGCAGTGCGAGACAGGACGGGTACGAGCAGTACTTC
TRBD1,TRBV18,15,once,TRBJ1-4,CASSPRQGKNEKLFF,TGTGCCAGCTCACCCAGACAGGGGAAAAATGAAAAACTGTTTTTT
TRBD1,TRBV5-8,16,NA,TRBJ2-6,CASSETGGFGANVLTF,TGTGCCAGCAGCGAAACAGGGGGCTTCGGGGCCAACGTCCTGACTTTC
TRBD2,TRBV2,14,NA,TRBJ2-5,CATGVGGSSETQYF,TGTGCCACGGGAGTAGGCGGGAGCTCGGAGACCCAGTACTTC
NA,TRBV5-1,14,NA,TRBJ2-5,CASSLLGGPETQYF,TGCGCCAGCAGCTTGCTCGGAGGGCCAGAGACCCAGTACTTC
TRBD1,TRBV6-5,14,NA,TRBJ2-7,CASKPDRGRGEQYF,TGTGCCAGCAAGCCCGACAGGGGGCGGGGAGAGCAGTACTTC
NA,TRBV19,15,NA,TRBJ1-5,CASTVVPGSNQPQHF,TGTGCCAGTACCGTCGTCCCGGGGAGCAATCAGCCCCAGCATTTT
TRBD1,TRBV11-2,16,NA,TRBJ1-3,CASSLDTGVFGNTIYF,TGTGCCAGCAGCTTAGACACAGGGGTCTTTGGAAACACCATATATTTT
NA,TRBV11-2,17,NA,TRBJ2-3,CASSLDRQEAVGDTQYF,TGTGCCAGCAGCTTAGATCGTCAGGAGGCGGTGGGAGATACGCAGTATTTT
TRBD1,TRBV27,15,NA,TRBJ1-6,CASSTGQGTDSPLHF,TGTGCCAGCAGTACGGGACAGGGGACGGATTCACCCCTCCACTTT